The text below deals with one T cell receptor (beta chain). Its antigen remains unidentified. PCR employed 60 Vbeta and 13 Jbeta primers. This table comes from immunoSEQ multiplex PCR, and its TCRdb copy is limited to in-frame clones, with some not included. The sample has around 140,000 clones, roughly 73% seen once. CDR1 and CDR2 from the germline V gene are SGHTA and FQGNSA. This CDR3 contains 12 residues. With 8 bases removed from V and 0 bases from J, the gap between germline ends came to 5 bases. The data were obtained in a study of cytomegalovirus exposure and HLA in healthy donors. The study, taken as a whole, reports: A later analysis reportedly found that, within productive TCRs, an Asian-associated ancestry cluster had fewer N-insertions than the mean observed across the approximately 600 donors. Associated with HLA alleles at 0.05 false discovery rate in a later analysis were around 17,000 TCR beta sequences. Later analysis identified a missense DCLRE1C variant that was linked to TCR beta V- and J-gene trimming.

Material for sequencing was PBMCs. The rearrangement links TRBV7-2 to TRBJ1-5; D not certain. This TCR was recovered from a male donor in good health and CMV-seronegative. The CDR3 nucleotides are TGTGCCAGCGCGGTTAGCAATCAGCCCCAGCATTTT. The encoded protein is CASAVSNQPQHF.